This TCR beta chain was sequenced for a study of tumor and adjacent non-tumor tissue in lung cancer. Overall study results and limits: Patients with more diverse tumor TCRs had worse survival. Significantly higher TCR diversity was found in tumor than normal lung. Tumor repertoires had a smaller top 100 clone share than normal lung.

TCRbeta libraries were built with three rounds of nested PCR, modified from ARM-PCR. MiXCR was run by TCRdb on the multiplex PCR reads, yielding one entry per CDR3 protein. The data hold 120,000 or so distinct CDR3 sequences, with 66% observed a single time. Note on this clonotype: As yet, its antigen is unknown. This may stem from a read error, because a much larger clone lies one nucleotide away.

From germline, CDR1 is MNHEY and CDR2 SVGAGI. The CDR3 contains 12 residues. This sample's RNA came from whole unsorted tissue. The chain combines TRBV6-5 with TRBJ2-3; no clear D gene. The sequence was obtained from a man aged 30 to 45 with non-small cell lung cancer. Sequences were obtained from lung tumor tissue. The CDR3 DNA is TGTGCCAGCAGTTACTCTTCAGATATGCAGTATTTT. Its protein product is CASSYSSDMQYF.